This TCR beta chain stems from a study of T cell responses to AZD1222 COVID-19 vaccine. Study conclusions and caveats: Spike regions recognized by vaccine-associated CD4 TCRs spanned the protein, led by 160-218 and 743-854. Spike-specific TCR breadth and depth went up after people got two AZD1222 doses. Of the AZD1222 recipients, only six were seropositive at baseline.

A note on this clone: Its matching antigen is unknown.

Measured with immunoSEQ multiplex PCR; TCRdb has only the in-frame clones, and not every one. The sample contains 130,000 to 150,000 clones, around 91% of which appear only once. The germline gives CDR1 SGDLS, CDR2 YYNGEE. V was trimmed by 5 bases and J by 0 bases, leaving 6 bases between them. This CDR3 region has 14 residues. J is TRBJ1-6 and V is TRBV9; no firm D call. The sample consisted of peripheral blood, taken on day 0 of AZD1222 vaccination. The TCR comes from an adult in good health. The CDR3 region has the DNA TGTGCCAGCAGTGGCAGCTCCTATAATTCACCCCTCCACTTT. Its protein product is CASSGSSYNSPLHF.